This T cell receptor beta chain was observed in a study of cytomegalovirus exposure and HLA in healthy donors. Findings of the study overall: Previously analyzed data showed that most TCR beta V segments were productive at a frequency of about 90% or about 30%.

J lost 7 bases, V lost 1 base, and 9 bases had no gene match. Germline CDR1 and CDR2: KGHSH and LQKENI. CDR3 length: 16 amino acids. Points on this clone: Its antigen remains unknown.

The PCR ran on 60 Vbeta and 13 Jbeta primers. The repertoire was sequenced with immunoSEQ multiplex PCR; TCRdb's copy has only in-frame clones and lacks some. The table records roughly 89,000 clones, around 74% of them present only once. The rearrangement uses TRBV18 and TRBJ2-1; 8 nucleotides align to TRBD1. This clonotype originated in a man between 25 and 39 years old in good health and CMV-seropositive. Input material: PBMCs. Here the CDR3 reads CASSPRAGGVMNEQFF. DNA for the CDR3: TGTGCCAGCTCACCACGGGCAGGGGGCGTAATGAATGAGCAGTTCTTC. The full variable domain, its missing parts supplied by reference TRBV18 and TRBJ2-1, is NAGVMQNPRHLVRRRGQEARLRCSPMKGHSHVYWYRQLPEEGLKFMVYLQKENIIDESGMPKERFSAEFPKEGPSILRIQQVVRGDSAAYFCASSPRAGGVMNEQFFGPGTRLTVL.